These 14 T cell receptor beta chains share one sample of origin, sequenced in a study of blood T cell repertoires in COVID-19. Repertoires were generated with immunoSEQ multiplex PCR, while TCRdb's copy carries only in-frame clones and drops some. Altogether about 74,000 clones are present, about 69% being singletons, with the ten largest covering about 21%. The sequenced material came from peripheral blood. These receptors all stem from a man aged 65 to 79 with acute or convalescent COVID-19.

The chain combines TRBV18 with TRBJ2-7; possible D gene TRBD1, 5 bases. Trimming left V 3 bases short and J 3 bases short, with 12 bases between. The CDR3 is made up of 14 amino acids. Germline V gene data show CDR1 as KGHSH and CDR2 as LQKENI. CDR3 loop: CASSPGQESYEQYF. The CDR3 bases are TGTGCCAGCTCACCGGGGCAGGAGAGCTACGAGCAGTACTTC.

CDR3 sequence: CASSYPPGLAGGVLGRSYNEQFF. The CDR3 DNA follows: TGTGCCAGCAGTTACCCCCCGGGACTAGCGGGAGGAGTACTCGGGCGCTCCTACAATGAGCAGTTCTTC. V usage is TRBV28 and J usage is TRBJ2-1, with 15 bases aligning to TRBD2. V trimming: 4 bases; J trimming: 0 bases; junction bases outside the gene matches: 19. Germline values: CDR1 MDHEN, CDR2 SYDVKM. The CDR3 is 23 residues long.

J is TRBJ2-7 and V is TRBV6-2 or TRBV6-3; the D is unclear. This CDR3 region has 11 residues. Germline loops: CDR1 MNHEY, CDR2 SVGEGT. Trimming shortened V by 4 bases and J by 2 bases, and 3 bases separated the two germline ends. CDR3 residues: CASSSTYEQYF. In DNA, the CDR3 is TGTGCCAGCAGTTCAACCTACGAGCAGTACTTC.

This clone was detected a few times. This rearrangement joins TRBV19 to TRBJ1-4; TRBD1 matches at 10 bases. The V gene's germline CDR1 is LNHDA and CDR2 SQIVND (reference sequence). The trim removed 5 bases at V and 5 bases at J, leaving 5 bases unmatched. CDR3 length: 15 amino acids. CDR3 nucleotides: TGTGCCAGTAGTCCGTGGGGACAGGGGAATGAAAAACTGTTTTTT. This encodes CASSPWGQGNEKLFF.

The chain joins TRBV7-9 to TRBJ2-7; TRBD2 agrees at 8 bases. From germline, CDR1 is SEHNR and CDR2 FQNEAQ (reference sequence). This CDR3 is 15 amino acids long. V gave up 0 bases and J gave up 4 bases; unmatched junction bases: 5. The CDR3 nucleotides read TGTGCCAGCAGCTTAGCCCCCGGGAGGGGATACGAGCAGTACTTC. Its translation is CASSLAPGRGYEQYF.

This rearrangement joins TRBV6-2 or TRBV6-3 to TRBJ2-1, with D perhaps TRBD2 (5 bases). CDR3 length: 15 residues. The germline V gene has CDR1 MNHEY and CDR2 SVGEGT. The V end was cut by 5 bases, the J end by 0 bases, with 11 bases between. For the CDR3, the DNA is TGTGCCAGCAGTCCCCGGGGTAACTCCTACAATGAGCAGTTCTTC. Translating gives CASSPRGNSYNEQFF.

The genes are TRBV3-1 (or the pseudogene TRBV3-2) and TRBJ2-7; D perhaps matches TRBD2 (5 bases). Trimming left V 4 bases short and J 2 bases short, with 12 bases between. Germline V CDR1 and CDR2: LGHDT, YNNKEL (reference sequence). This CDR3 comprises 14 residues. In nucleotides, the CDR3 is TGTGCCAGCAGCCCCAGCGGACGACCCTACGAGCAGTACTTC. Residues: CASSPSGRPYEQYF.

The CDR3 loop is CASSYPGTSGRYEQYF. In nucleotides, the CDR3 is TGTGCCAGCAGTTATCCCGGGACTAGCGGGAGGTACGAGCAGTACTTC. The V gene is TRBV6-5, the J gene TRBJ2-7, with TRBD2 identical over 15 bases. This CDR3 contains 16 residues. CDR1 is MNHEY and CDR2 is SVGAGI in the germline V gene. Trimming at V came to 3 bases and at J to 4 bases, leaving 4 bases not matched to a gene.

The V call is TRBV11-3, the J call TRBJ2-2; TRBD1 aligns across 8 bases. Trimming took 1 base from V and 7 from J; bases not matched to a gene: 5. The CDR3 is made up of 15 amino acids. Germline V gene data show CDR1 as SGHNT and CDR2 as YENEEA. The CDR3 sequence is CASSLGAGGHGELFF. Here the CDR3 DNA reads TGTGCCAGCAGCTTAGGGGCAGGGGGCCACGGGGAGCTGTTTTTT.

This chain connects TRBV24-1 to TRBJ2-5; 12 bases match TRBD2. V gave up 3 bases and J gave up 4 bases; unmatched junction bases: 8. Germline V gene lookup returns CDR1 KGHDR and CDR2 SFDVKD. The CDR3 covers 17 residues. This CDR3 is CATSDNGLAGIGETQYF. The DNA of the CDR3 is TGTGCCACCAGTGATAATGGACTAGCGGGGATCGGAGAGACCCAGTACTTC.

This chain connects TRBV15 to TRBJ1-2; weak D call: TRBD1 (5 bases). Germline-derived CDR1 and CDR2 are LNHNV and YYDKDF (reference sequence). This CDR3 region has 14 residues. V lost 5 bases to trimming and J lost 4 bases, with 14 bases between them. CDR3 nucleotide sequence: TGTGCCACCAGCCGGCCGGGGGTTTCCTATGGCTACACCTTC. Protein: CATSRPGVSYGYTF.

The chain joins TRBV19 to TRBJ1-1; D is undetermined. The V gene's germline CDR1 is LNHDA and CDR2 SQIVND (reference sequence). This CDR3 is 15 amino acids long. V shed 5 bases and J shed 3 bases, with 16 bases lying between them. The DNA of the CDR3 is TGTGCCAGTAGTTACGCCCAGGTAGCGTACACTGAAGCTTTCTTT. It translates to CASSYAQVAYTEAFF.

This clone came up a few times. This chain connects TRBV28 to TRBJ2-3, with a tentative D call TRBD1 (5 bases). There are 12 residues in the CDR3. Between the trimmed V and J ends, which lost 8 bases and 2 bases, there was a span of 8 bases. Germline CDR1 and CDR2: MDHEN and SYDVKM. CDR3 DNA: TGTGCCAGCCGACAGCTCACAGATACGCAGTATTTT. Protein: CASRQLTDTQYF.

This chain uses TRBV5-1 with TRBJ2-1; TRBD2 is a possible D gene (6 bases). Per germline, CDR1 SGHRS and CDR2 YFSETQ. The CDR3 sequence is 15 residues long. With 0 bases removed from V and 7 bases from J, the gap between germline ends came to 14 bases. CDR3: CASSLGAGTGNEQFF. The DNA of the CDR3 is TGCGCCAGCAGCTTGGGGGCGGGAACGGGGAATGAGCAGTTCTTC. The complete variable domain, with remaining parts taken from reference TRBV5-1 and TRBJ2-1, reads KAGVTQTPRYLIKTRGQQVTLSCSPISGHRSVSWYQQTPGQGLQFLFEYFSETQRNKGNFPGRFSGRQFSNSRSEMNVSTLELGDSALYLCASSLGAGTGNEQFFGPGTRLTVL.